This passage covers 10 T cell receptor beta chains from one sample sequenced in a study of CD8+ T cells in alopecia areata. Treatment meaning: oral pan-JAK inhibitor, 5-10 mg twice daily. Isolated RNA was reverse transcribed into cDNA used as the sequencing template. Sequencing used immunoSEQ multiplex PCR; TCRdb keeps in-frame clones, though not all of them. The table has about 300,000 clones, roughly 64% seen once; the top ten hold about 1.7%. The sample was CD4+ T cells sorted from blood, taken at week 24, from a patient treated with tofacitinib. Receptors were obtained from a human donor with alopecia areata.

The V and J genes are TRBV28 and TRBJ1-2; possibly TRBD1 for D (6 bases). The CDR3 totals 13 residues. Trimming removed 5 bases from V and 7 bases from J, with 14 bases in between. CDR1 and CDR2 from the germline V gene are MDHEN and SYDVKM. The CDR3 DNA follows: TGTGCCAGCAGTACCAGACAGGCCTTTGGCTACACCTTC. Residues: CASSTRQAFGYTF.

V is TRBV7-9 and J is TRBJ2-7, with TRBD1 identical over 7 bases. The J segment lost 3 bases and the V segment lost 5 bases, leaving 10 bases of the junction unmatched. CDR1 and CDR2 (germline): SEHNR, FQNEAQ (reference sequence). This CDR3 has 15 residues. This CDR3 reads CASSPLLPGGYEQYF. The DNA for the CDR3 is TGTGCCAGCAGCCCTCTGCTGCCAGGGGGCTACGAGCAGTACTTC.

This clone was counted only a few times. The J gene is TRBJ1-1, the V gene TRBV19; no clear D. Germline V gene lookup returns CDR1 LNHDA and CDR2 SQIVND (reference sequence). The length of the CDR3 is 12 residues. Trimming shortened V by 10 bases and J by 5 bases, and 14 bases separated the two germline ends. The CDR3 is CATHRGFTEAFF. The CDR3 DNA sequence: TGTGCCACTCATAGAGGATTTACTGAAGCTTTCTTT. The full variable domain, rest sourced from reference TRBV19 and TRBJ1-1, is DGGITQSPKYLFRKEGQNVTLSCEQNLNHDAMYWYRQDPGQGLRLIYYSQIVNDFQKGDIAEGYSVSREKKESFPLTVTSAQKNPTAFYLCATHRGFTEAFFGQGTRLTVV.

This rearrangement joins TRBV30 to TRBJ1-4; D gene uncertain. CDR3 size: 15 residues. V was clipped by 0 bases and J by 11 bases, with 19 bases between them. Germline values: CDR1 GTSNPN, CDR2 SVGIG (reference sequence). The CDR3 DNA follows: TGTGCCTGGAGTGTTCGGGGTGCGGTTCTTGGGAAACTGTTTTTT. This codes for CAWSVRGAVLGKLFF.

The V call is TRBV27, the J call TRBJ1-1; 8 positions agree with TRBD1. The CDR3 contains 15 residues. Germline-derived CDR1 and CDR2 are MNHEY and SMNVEV (reference sequence). Losses at the gene ends were 2 bases for V and 5 bases for J; bases not matched to a gene: 7. The CDR3 region is CASSLGGNRGTEAFF. In DNA, the CDR3 is TGTGCCAGCAGTTTAGGAGGGAACAGGGGGACTGAAGCTTTCTTT.

J is TRBJ2-1 and V is TRBV6-5; 12 bases agree with TRBD2. V was pared by 6 bases and J by 9 bases, with 9 bases of the junction left unmatched. The CDR3 is made up of 15 amino acids. CDR1 is MNHEY, CDR2 SVGAGI, per germline. As DNA, the CDR3 is TGTGCCAGCAGCCTAGCGGGGGGGTATGCTGGTGAGCAGTTCTTC. Amino acid sequence: CASSLAGGYAGEQFF.

Ten or more counts support this clone. The chain couples TRBV30 to TRBJ2-4, with 7 bases identical to TRBD2. The J segment lost 8 bases and the V segment lost 3 bases, leaving 10 bases of the junction unmatched. This CDR3 is 14 amino acids long. Germline V gene lookup returns CDR1 GTSNPN and CDR2 SVGIG (reference sequence). The CDR3 DNA follows: TGTGCCTGGAGCTTGGGGCTAGCGGAGGACATTCAGTACTTC. It codes for CAWSLGLAEDIQYF.

The CDR3 nucleotides are TGCAGCGTTAGACAGGGCCTGGATTCACCCCTCCACTTT. Its translation is CSVRQGLDSPLHF. The gene calls are TRBV29-1 and TRBJ1-6; 7 nucleotides match TRBD1. The CDR3 length is 13 residues. V was pared by 5 bases and J by 8 bases, with 6 bases of the junction left unmatched. The germline CDR1 and CDR2 sequences are SQVTM and ANQGSEA.

This clone was found a few times. The chain employs TRBV11-2 and TRBJ2-1; D might be TRBD1 or TRBD2, each matching 5 bases. This CDR3 region has 14 residues. Germline V CDR1 and CDR2: SGHAT, FQNNGV. V lost 3 bases to trimming and J lost 0 bases, with 6 bases between them. CDR3 DNA sequence: TGTGCCAGCAGCTTGAGGGGCTCCTACAATGAGCAGTTCTTC. Amino acids: CASSLRGSYNEQFF.

The J gene is TRBJ1-1, the V gene TRBV20-1; D perhaps matches TRBD1 (5 bases). V was cut by 5 bases and J by 8 bases, with 12 bases left in between. Per germline, CDR1 DFQATT and CDR2 SNEGSKA (reference sequence). This CDR3 is 11 amino acids long. The CDR3 here is CSAVGGLEAFF. CDR3 DNA sequence: TGCAGTGCTGTTGGGGGACTCGAAGCTTTCTTT.